This T cell receptor (beta chain) was observed in a study of CD8+CD57+ T cells in acquired aplastic anemia. TCR beta VDJ and CDR3 were profiled, and genomic DNA was the template. A single record per CDR3 protein comes from TCRdb applying MiXCR to the reads. The repertoire has about half a million distinct CDR3 sequences, less than 35% of them found once; the top ten carry about 0.8%. CD8+CD57+ cell expansion had been shown by flow cytometry in patients chosen for sequencing. Germline lookup yields CDR1 SNHLY and CDR2 FYNNEI. V was trimmed by 5 bases and J by 6 bases, leaving 10 bases between them. The CDR3 spans 13 residues. Notes on this clonotype: Its antigen is not known.

Study-wide points: Approximately 30 CD8+ CDR3 sequences were shared between patients and controls. CD8+ Simpson's diversity in patients was not significantly different from that in controls.

Specimen: sorted CD4+, CD8+, or CD8+CD57+ T cells (not recorded which) from PBMCs. This receptor was identified in a human donor with aplastic anemia. The V call is TRBV2, the J call TRBJ2-2; D not certain. CDR3 sequence: CASSWSGPGELFF. CDR3 nucleotides: TGTGCCAGCAGTTGGTCAGGCCCCGGGGAGCTGTTTTTT.